The T cell receptor (beta chain) described here comes from a study of control samples from healthy donors and cancer patients. The CDR3 consists of 15 residues. The germline gives CDR1 SGHVS, CDR2 FNYEAQ. V lost 1 base and J 1 base, leaving 10 bases between the germline ends. Some clones are missing from TCRdb's copy, which holds only in-frame ones; the method was immunoSEQ multiplex PCR. The sample yields more than 10,000 clones, approximately 94% seen once. Sequenced sample: PBMCs. J is TRBJ1-1 and V is TRBV7-6, with TRBD1 as a possible D gene (5 bases). The sequence derives from a man aged 65 to 79 with head and neck cancer. This chain's CDR3 is CASSLGRQGNTEAFF. CDR3 DNA: TGTGCCAGCAGCTTAGGTAGGCAGGGGAACACTGAAGCTTTCTTT.